The source of this T cell receptor (beta chain) is a study of identifying expanded T cells in peripheral blood. Findings of the study overall: Clone count variance between approximately two-week samples rose with total template count. Technical replicates showed around 1.2 changed clones; roughly two weeks roughly 18; four weeks 19.

On this clone: What it binds is unknown.

Collection occurred without any documented infections or immune events in donors. V was cut by 1 base and J by 5 bases, with 11 bases left in between. The V gene's germline CDR1 is MGHRA and CDR2 YSYEKL. This CDR3 has 14 residues. Data came from immunoSEQ multiplex PCR; TCRdb stores just in-frame clones and leaves some out. The table includes about 100,000 clones, 75% to 90% detected once. Sequenced sample: blood. V is TRBV4-1 and J is TRBJ1-2; D unclear. The source of this sequence is a person aged 18 to 69 in good health. The CDR3 DNA reads as TGCGCCAGCAGCCAAGCCGGGATTAGGTATGGCTACACCTTC. Amino acid sequence: CASSQAGIRYGYTF.